This T cell receptor beta chain was sequenced in a study of blood T cell repertoires in COVID-19. Clones were read by immunoSEQ multiplex PCR, and TCRdb kept only the in-frame ones, dropping some. The data hold 300,000 to 400,000 clones, with 90% observed a single time. Germline CDR1 and CDR2: SGDLS and YYNGEE. Trimming cost V 2 bases and J 5 bases; bases outside gene matches: 5. This CDR3 comprises 14 residues. The rearrangement joins TRBV9 to TRBJ2-7; 9 nucleotides align to TRBD1. The receptor was derived from a man aged 60-69 years who had recovered from COVID-19. The sequencing sample was made of PBMCs or T cells enriched from blood (not recorded which). The CDR3 spells CASSVDRGMNEQYF. The CDR3 DNA is TGTGCCAGCAGCGTGGACAGGGGTATGAACGAGCAGTACTTC. The variable domain in full, completed from reference TRBV9 and TRBJ2-7, reads DSGVTQTPKHLITATGQRVTLRCSPRSGDLSVYWYQQSLDQGLQFLIQYYNGEERAKGNILERFSAQQFPDLHSELNLSSLELGDSALYFCASSVDRGMNEQYFGPGTRLTVT.